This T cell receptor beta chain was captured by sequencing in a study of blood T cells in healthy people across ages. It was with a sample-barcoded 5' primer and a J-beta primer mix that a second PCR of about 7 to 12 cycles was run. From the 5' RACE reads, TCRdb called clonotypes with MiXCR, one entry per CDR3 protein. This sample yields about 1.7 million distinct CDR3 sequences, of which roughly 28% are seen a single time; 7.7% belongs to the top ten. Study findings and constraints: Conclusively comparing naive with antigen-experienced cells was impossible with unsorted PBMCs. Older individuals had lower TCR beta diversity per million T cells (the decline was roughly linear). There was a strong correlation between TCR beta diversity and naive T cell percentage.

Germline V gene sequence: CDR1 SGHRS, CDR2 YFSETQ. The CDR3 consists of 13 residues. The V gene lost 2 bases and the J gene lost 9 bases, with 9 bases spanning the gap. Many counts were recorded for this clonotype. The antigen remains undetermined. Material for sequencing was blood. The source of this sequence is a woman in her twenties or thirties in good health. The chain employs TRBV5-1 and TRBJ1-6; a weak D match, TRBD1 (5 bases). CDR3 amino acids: CASSFDSGSPLHF. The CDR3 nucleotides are TGCGCCAGCAGCTTTGACAGCGGTTCACCCCTCCACTTT. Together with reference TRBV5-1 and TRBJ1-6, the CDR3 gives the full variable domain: KAGVTQTPRYLIKTRGQQVTLSCSPISGHRSVSWYQQTPGQGLQFLFEYFSETQRNKGNFPGRFSGRQFSNSRSEMNVSTLELGDSALYLCASSFDSGSPLHFGNGTRLTVT.